The clone carrying this T cell receptor beta chain showed up just once. Its target is unknown. This CDR3 is also generated by other DNA sequences in the sample. These data belong to a study of shared clonotypes between healthy human individuals. Points from the study as a whole: Naive subsets generally exceeded memory subsets in estimated richness. Of the naive CD4 clonotypes, roughly 5% were shared across a handful of donors.

Trimming stripped 1 base from V and 1 base from J, with 7 bases between. There are 14 residues in the CDR3. The germline V gene has CDR1 SEHNR and CDR2 FQNEAQ (reference sequence). 200 to 250 ng DNA, 25,000 to 30,000 T cell genomes, went into each sorted-subset replicate PCR. Sequenced by immunoSEQ multiplex PCR; TCRdb stores in-frame clones only, minus some. The data contain around 1.4 million clones, just under 99% of them singletons. What was sequenced was naive CD4+ T cells sorted from blood. As for subset: CD45RA+ positively selected. The chain joins TRBV7-9 to TRBJ2-5; the D gene is possibly TRBD2 (6 bases). The sequence derives from a man aged 25-45 years in good health. The CDR3 loop reads CASSLVGGQETQYF. The DNA for the CDR3 is TGTGCCAGCAGCTTAGTGGGGGGCCAAGAGACCCAGTACTTC.